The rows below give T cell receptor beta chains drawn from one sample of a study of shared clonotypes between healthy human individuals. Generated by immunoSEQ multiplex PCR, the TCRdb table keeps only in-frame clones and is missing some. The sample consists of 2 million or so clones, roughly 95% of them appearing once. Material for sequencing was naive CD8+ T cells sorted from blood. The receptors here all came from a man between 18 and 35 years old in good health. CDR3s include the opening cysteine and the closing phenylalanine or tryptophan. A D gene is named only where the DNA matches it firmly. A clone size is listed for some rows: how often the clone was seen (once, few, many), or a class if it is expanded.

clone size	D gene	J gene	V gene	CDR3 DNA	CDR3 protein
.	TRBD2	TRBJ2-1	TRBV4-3	TGCGCCAGCAGCCAAGAAGCCATCGCGGGAGCCTCCTACAATGAGCAGTTCTTC	CASSQEAIAGASYNEQFF
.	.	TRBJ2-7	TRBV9	TGTGCCAGCAGCACCGGCTGGGGGCCGGAGCAGTACTTC	CASSTGWGPEQYF
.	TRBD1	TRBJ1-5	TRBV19	TGTGCCGCTGACCCCGGGACAGGGGGTCAGCCCCAGCATTTT	CAADPGTGGQPQHF
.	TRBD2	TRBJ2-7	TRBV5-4	TGTGCCAGCAGCCCGTTAGCGGGAGTGGTCTACGAGCAGTACTTC	CASSPLAGVVYEQYF
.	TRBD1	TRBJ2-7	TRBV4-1	TGCGCCAGCAGCCCTTCGACAGGGGGCGTATACGAGCAGTACTTC	CASSPSTGGVYEQYF
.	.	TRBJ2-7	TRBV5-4	TGTGCCAGCAGCAGCGACGTATCCTACGAGCAGTACTTC	CASSSDVSYEQYF
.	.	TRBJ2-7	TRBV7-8	TGTGCCAGCAGCTCTGTCCCCTACGAGCAGTACTTC	CASSSVPYEQYF
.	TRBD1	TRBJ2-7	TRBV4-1	TGCGCCAGCAGCCAGAGGCCACAGGGGAGCTCCTACGAGCAGTACTTC	CASSQRPQGSSYEQYF
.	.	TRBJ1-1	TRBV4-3	TGCGCCAGCAGCCCGTACATGAACACTGAAGCTTTCTTT	CASSPYMNTEAFF
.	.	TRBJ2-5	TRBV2	TGTGCCAGCAGTGCCCAGGACGGCCAAGAGACCCAGTACTTC	CASSAQDGQETQYF
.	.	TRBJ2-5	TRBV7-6	TGTGCCAGCAGCCCCGGGAGTTTTGGAGAGACCCAGTACTTC	CASSPGSFGETQYF
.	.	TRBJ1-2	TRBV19	TGTGCCAGTAGTATTATAGAGAGCTATGGCTACACCTTC	CASSIIESYGYTF
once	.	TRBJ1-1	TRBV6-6	TGTGCCAGCAGTTCCAGACTGAACACTGAAGCTTTCTTT	CASSSRLNTEAFF
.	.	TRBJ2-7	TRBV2	TGTGCCAGCAGTGTGGGCAGATCCTACGAGCAGTACTTC	CASSVGRSYEQYF
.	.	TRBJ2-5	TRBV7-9	TGTGCCAGCAGCTTAGCGCCAGGGTACGAGACCCAGTACTTC	CASSLAPGYETQYF
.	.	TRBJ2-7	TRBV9	TGTGCCAGCAGCGTAGGGGGGAAGGGCTACGAGCAGTACTTC	CASSVGGKGYEQYF
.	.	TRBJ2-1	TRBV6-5	TGTGCCAGCAGTTACTCGACCAGTTCCTACAATGAGCAGTTCTTC	CASSYSTSSYNEQFF
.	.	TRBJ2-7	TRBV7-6	TGTGCCAGCAGCTCAACCGACAGCTACGAGCAGTACTTC	CASSSTDSYEQYF
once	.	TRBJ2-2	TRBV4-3	TGCGCCAGCAGCCAATTCACAGGGACTAACACCGGGGAGCTGTTTTTT	CASSQFTGTNTGELFF
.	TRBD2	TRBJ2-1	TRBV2	TGTGCCAGCAGCGTACCCCTAGCGGGAGGGAGGAATGAGCAGTTCTTC	CASSVPLAGGRNEQFF
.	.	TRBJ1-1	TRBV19	TGTGCCAGTAGTATCGATGGGGGATTGAACACTGAAGCTTTCTTT	CASSIDGGLNTEAFF
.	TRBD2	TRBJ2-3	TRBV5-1	TGCGCCAGCAGCTTAGCGGGAGTCCCAGATACGCAGTATTTT	CASSLAGVPDTQYF
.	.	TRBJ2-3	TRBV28	TGTGCCAGCAGTTTGTTGAAGTACACAGATACGCAGTATTTT	CASSLLKYTDTQYF
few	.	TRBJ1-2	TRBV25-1	TGTGCCAGCACCCCCGGGCAGGGGTATGGCTACACCTTC	CASTPGQGYGYTF
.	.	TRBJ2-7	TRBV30	TGTGCCTGGAGTGTGTCCTACGAGCAGTACTTC	CAWSVSYEQYF
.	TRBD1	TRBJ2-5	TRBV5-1	TGCGCCAGCTACCTAACCCTCCAGGACAGGGGTGAGACCCAGTACTTC	CASYLTLQDRGETQYF
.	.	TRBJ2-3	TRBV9	TGTGCCAGCAGCGTAGCAACGAGCGCCAGAAGCACAGATACGCAGTATTTT	CASSVATSARSTDTQYF
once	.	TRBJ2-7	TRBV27	TGTGCCAGCAGTTTATCAGGGCACGAGCAGTACTTC	CASSLSGHEQYF
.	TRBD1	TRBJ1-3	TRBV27	TGTGCCAGCAGCGAGACAGGGTTCGGAAACACCATATATTTT	CASSETGFGNTIYF
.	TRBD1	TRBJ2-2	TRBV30	TGTGCCGCCGACGCAGGGGGAGCCGGGGAGCTGTTTTTT	CAADAGGAGELFF
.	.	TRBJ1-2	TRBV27	TGTGCCAGCAGTTTAAGGGGGGCGGAGGGCTACACCTTC	CASSLRGAEGYTF
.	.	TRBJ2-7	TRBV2	TGTGCCAGCACGGAGGGGTCCTCCTACGAGCAGTACTTC	CASTEGSSYEQYF
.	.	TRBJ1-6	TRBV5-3	TGTGCCAGAAGCTTGCCGGCAGGCCGTCGGAATTCACCCCTCCACTTT	CARSLPAGRRNSPLHF
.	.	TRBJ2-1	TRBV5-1	TGCGCCAGCAGCATCTCAGGTATTGTGGAGCAGTTCTTC	CASSISGIVEQFF
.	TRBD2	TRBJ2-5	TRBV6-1	TGTGCCAGCAGGCCCGGTAGCGGGGGGACAGAGACCCAGTACTTC	CASRPGSGGTETQYF
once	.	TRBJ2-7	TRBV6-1	TGTGCCAGCAGTGAAGTCCCCGGGTTAGGTTACGAGCAGTACTTC	CASSEVPGLGYEQYF
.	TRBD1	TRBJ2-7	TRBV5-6	TGTGCCAGCAGCCCCGACAGGGGGGCCTACGAGCAGTACTTC	CASSPDRGAYEQYF
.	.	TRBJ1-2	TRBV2	TGTGCCAGCAGTGAAAGCAGGGCAAGCTATGGCTACACCTTC	CASSESRASYGYTF
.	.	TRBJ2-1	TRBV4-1	TGCGCCAGCAGCCCTTTGGTAGGGGGGCATGAGCAGTTCTTC	CASSPLVGGHEQFF
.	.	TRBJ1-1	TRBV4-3	TGCGCCAGCAGCCAAGATTTGGGGGGCATCACTGAAGCTTTCTTT	CASSQDLGGITEAFF
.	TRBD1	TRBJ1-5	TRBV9	TGTGCCAGCAGCCCTCGGGACAGGGGCCATCAGCCCCAGCATTTT	CASSPRDRGHQPQHF
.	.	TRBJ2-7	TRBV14	TGTGCCAGCAGCGCCTGGAGCGGAAACTACGAGCAGTACTTC	CASSAWSGNYEQYF
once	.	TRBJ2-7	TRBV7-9	TGTGCCAGTACTGGGCAGAGCTCCTACGAGCAGTACTTC	CASTGQSSYEQYF
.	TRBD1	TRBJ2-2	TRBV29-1	TGCAGCGCACCCCTTGTGACAGGGCACACCGGGGAGCTGTTTTTT	CSAPLVTGHTGELFF
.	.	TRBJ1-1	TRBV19	TGTGCCAGTAGCATCGGGAACACTGAAGCTTTCTTT	CASSIGNTEAFF
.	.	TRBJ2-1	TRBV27	TGTGCCAGCAGTCCGGGTTACAATGAGCAGTTCTTC	CASSPGYNEQFF
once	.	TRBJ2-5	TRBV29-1	TGCAGCGTTGACAGGGTAGGGGAGACCCAGTACTTC	CSVDRVGETQYF
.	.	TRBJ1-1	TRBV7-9	TGTGCCAGCAAGTTCATGGGCGGTAATTCTGAAGCTTTCTTT	CASKFMGGNSEAFF
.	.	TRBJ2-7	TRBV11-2	TGTGCCAGCAGCTTGTCTGAGGGGGAACCCTTCTCCTACGAGCAGTACTTC	CASSLSEGEPFSYEQYF
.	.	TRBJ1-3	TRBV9	TGTGCCAGCAGCGAAGGCCCCGGGGCTGGAAACACCATATATTTT	CASSEGPGAGNTIYF
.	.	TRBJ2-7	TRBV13	TGTGCCAGCAGCTCCTTTGACAGGTCATCCTACGAGCAGTACTTC	CASSSFDRSSYEQYF
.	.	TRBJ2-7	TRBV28	TGTGCCAGCAGTTTTCAGGGTTACGAGCAGTACTTC	CASSFQGYEQYF
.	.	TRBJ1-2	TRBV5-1	TGCGCCAGCAGCTTGGAGGGCGCTGGCTACACCTTC	CASSLEGAGYTF
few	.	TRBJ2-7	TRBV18	TGTGCCAGCTCACCGGGGGGTTACGAGCAGTACTTC	CASSPGGYEQYF